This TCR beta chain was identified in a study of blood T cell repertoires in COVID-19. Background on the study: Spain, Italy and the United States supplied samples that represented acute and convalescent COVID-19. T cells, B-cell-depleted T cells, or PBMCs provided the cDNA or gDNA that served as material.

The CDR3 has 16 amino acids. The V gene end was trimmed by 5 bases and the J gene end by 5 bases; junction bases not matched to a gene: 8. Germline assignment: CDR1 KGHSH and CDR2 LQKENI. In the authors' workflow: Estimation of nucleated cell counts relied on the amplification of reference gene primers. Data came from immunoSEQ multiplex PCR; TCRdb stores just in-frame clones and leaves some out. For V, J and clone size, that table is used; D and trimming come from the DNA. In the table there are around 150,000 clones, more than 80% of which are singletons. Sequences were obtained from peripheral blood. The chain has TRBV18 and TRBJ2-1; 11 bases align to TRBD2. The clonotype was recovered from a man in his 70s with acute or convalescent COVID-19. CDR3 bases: TGTGCCAGCTCATCCTTAGCGGGAGGGCGTGACAATGAGCAGTTCTTC. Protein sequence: CASSSLAGGRDNEQFF.